The next 5 T cell receptor beta chains were all read from a single sample in a study of cytomegalovirus exposure and HLA in healthy donors. PCR involved 60 Vbeta and 13 Jbeta primers. This table comes from immunoSEQ multiplex PCR, and its TCRdb copy is limited to in-frame clones, with some not included. The data contain 170,000 or so clones, 80% to 85% of them singletons. The sequenced sample consisted of PBMCs. The receptors were gathered from a boy younger than 10 in good health and CMV-seronegative.

This clone was recorded once. The CDR3 nucleotides read TGTGCCAGCAGTCTTACAGGGGGTGGAGAGACCCAGTACTTC. It translates to CASSLTGGGETQYF. The rearrangement links TRBV6-1 to TRBJ2-5; the match to TRBD1 covers 8 bases. J lost 4 bases, V lost 5 bases, and 6 bases had no gene match. Germline assignment: CDR1 MNHNS and CDR2 SASEGT. CDR3 length: 14 amino acids.

This chain joins TRBV10-3 and TRBJ2-5; D gene uncertain. The germline V and J ends were trimmed by 2 bases and 2 bases, with 9 bases remaining between them. CDR1 and CDR2 (germline): ENHRY, SYGVKD. This CDR3 has 14 residues. The CDR3 nucleotides read TGTGCCATCAGTGAGCAGGAAATACAAGAGACCCAGTACTTC. This codes for CAISEQEIQETQYF.

The rearrangement joins TRBV18 to TRBJ2-3; D is uncertain. Germline CDR1 KGHSH, CDR2 LQKENI. The V end lost 5 bases, the J end lost 1 base, and 7 bases lay between the germline ends. CDR3 length: 13 amino acids. The CDR3 sequence: CASSTSRTDTQYF. CDR3 in DNA: TGTGCCAGCTCAACGAGCCGCACAGATACGCAGTATTTT.

V usage is TRBV7-9 and J usage is TRBJ2-7, with D perhaps TRBD2 (6 bases). This CDR3 contains 17 residues. V gave up 1 base and J gave up 1 base, with 17 bases separating them. Per the germline V gene, CDR1 is SEHNR and CDR2 is FQNEAQ (reference sequence). CDR3 DNA sequence: TGTGCCAGCAGCTTAGGGGTAGCGGAATCACTTTCCTACGAGCAGTACTTC. Encoded protein: CASSLGVAESLSYEQYF.

The genes are TRBV7-6 and TRBJ1-1; 9 bases are a match to TRBD1. V shed 1 base, J shed 5 bases, and the junction held 8 bases outside the gene matches. Germline loops: CDR1 SGHVS, CDR2 FNYEAQ. This CDR3 is built from 16 residues. The CDR3 DNA is TGTGCCAGCAGCTTAGATAAGAACAGGGGGCATACTGAAGCTTTCTTT. Its protein is CASSLDKNRGHTEAFF. Based on the CDR3 plus reference TRBV7-6 and TRBJ1-1, the full variable domain is GAGVSQSPRYKVTKRGQDVALRCDPISGHVSLYWYRQALGQGPEFLTYFNYEAQQDKSGLPNDRFSAERPEGSISTLTIQRTEQRDSAMYRCASSLDKNRGHTEAFFGQGTRLTVV.